This TCR beta chain was captured by sequencing in a study of beta chain features in type 1 diabetes. The isolated RNA, all of it, was reverse transcribed, so expressed TCRB transcripts were what got sequenced. The table came from immunoSEQ multiplex PCR; TCRdb's copy has only in-frame clones and leaves some out. The sample contains around 690,000 clones, roughly 12% of which appear only once. Notes on the study in general: Moderate yet significant TCRB CDR3 shortening was seen in Type 1 diabetes patients in all four CD4+ subsets.

A note on this clone: Its antigen remains unidentified.

The source of this sequence is a man younger than 45 with type 1 diabetes. The specimen was naive CD4+ T cells from blood.

CDR3 residues: CASSLAGRGLYNEQFF. The CDR3 nucleotides read TGTGCCAGCAGCTTGGCTGGCAGGGGGCTCTACAATGAGCAGTTCTTC. V and J are TRBV5-4 and TRBJ2-1; 8 positions agree with TRBD1. V shed 0 bases, J shed 3 bases, and the junction held 5 bases outside the gene matches. Germline V gene sequence: CDR1 SGHNT, CDR2 YYREEE (reference sequence). This CDR3 contains 16 residues.